This T cell receptor beta chain came from a study of technical replicates of blood from a few donors. V dropped 3 bases and J dropped 7; count of bases not matched to a gene: 3. Germline V lookup: CDR1 LNHNV, CDR2 YYDKDF (reference sequence). This CDR3 is built from 15 residues. Clones were sequenced by immunoSEQ multiplex PCR, and TCRdb holds only the in-frame ones, with some missing. Of tens of thousands of clones in the sample, approximately 97% were seen once. This TCR was sampled from a human donor in good health. Sequencing used T cells isolated from PBMCs. The chain combines TRBV15 with TRBJ2-1; 13 nucleotides agree with TRBD2. Here the CDR3 DNA reads TGTGCCACCAGCAGTTTACTAGCGGGGGGGAATGAGCAGTTCTTC. Translated, it gives CATSSLLAGGNEQFF. The entire variable domain, with the rest obtained from reference TRBV15 and TRBJ2-1, is as follows: DAMVIQNPRYQVTQFGKPVTLSCSQTLNHNVMYWYQQKSSQAPKLLFHYYDKDFNNEADTPDNFQSRRPNTSFCFLDIRSPGLGDTAMYLCATSSLLAGGNEQFFGPGTRLTVL.